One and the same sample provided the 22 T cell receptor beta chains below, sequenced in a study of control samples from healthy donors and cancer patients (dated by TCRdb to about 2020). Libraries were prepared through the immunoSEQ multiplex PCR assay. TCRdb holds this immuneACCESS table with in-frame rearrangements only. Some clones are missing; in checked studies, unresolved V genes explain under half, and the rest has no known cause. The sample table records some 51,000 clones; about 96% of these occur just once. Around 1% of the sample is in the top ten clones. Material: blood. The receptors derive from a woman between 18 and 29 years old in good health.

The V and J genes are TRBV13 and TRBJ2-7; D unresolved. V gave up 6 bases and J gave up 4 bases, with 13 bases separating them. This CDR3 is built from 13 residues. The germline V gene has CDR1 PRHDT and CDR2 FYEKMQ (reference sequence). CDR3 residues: CASSSHSPYEQYF. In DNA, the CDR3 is TGTGCCAGCAGTAGCCACTCACCGTACGAGCAGTACTTC.

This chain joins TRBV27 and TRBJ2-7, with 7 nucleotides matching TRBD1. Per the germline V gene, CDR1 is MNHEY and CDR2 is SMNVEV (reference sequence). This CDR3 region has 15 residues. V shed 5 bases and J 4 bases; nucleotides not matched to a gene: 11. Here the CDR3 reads CASSRPGTALYEQYF. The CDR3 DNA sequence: TGTGCCAGCAGTCGACCCGGGACAGCCCTTTACGAGCAGTACTTC.

CDR3 residues: CASSYGTVGANVLTF. CDR3 in DNA: TGTGCCAGCAGTTACGGGACAGTAGGGGCCAACGTCCTGACTTTC. J is TRBJ2-6 and V is TRBV6-2 or TRBV6-3; 7 positions match TRBD1. V lost 2 bases to trimming and J lost 4 bases; unmatched junction nucleotides: 2. The CDR3 totals 15 residues. Germline V gene lookup returns CDR1 MNHEY and CDR2 SVGEGT.

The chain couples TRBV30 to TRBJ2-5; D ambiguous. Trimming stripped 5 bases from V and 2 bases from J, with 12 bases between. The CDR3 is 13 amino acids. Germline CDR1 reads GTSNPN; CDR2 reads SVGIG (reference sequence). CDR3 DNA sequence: TGTGCCTGGTCGCTAACTTTACAAGAGACCCAGTACTTC. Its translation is CAWSLTLQETQYF. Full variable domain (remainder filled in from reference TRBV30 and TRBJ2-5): SQTIHQWPATLVQPVGSPLSLECTVEGTSNPNLYWYRQAAGRGLQLLFYSVGIGQISSEVPQNLSASRPQDRQFILSSKKLLLSDSGFYLCAWSLTLQETQYFGPGTRLLVL.

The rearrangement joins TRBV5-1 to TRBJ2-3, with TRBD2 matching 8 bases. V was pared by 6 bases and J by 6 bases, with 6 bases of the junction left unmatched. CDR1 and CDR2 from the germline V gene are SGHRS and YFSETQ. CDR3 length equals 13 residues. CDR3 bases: TGCGCCAGCACCCCGGGGGGGGTGGATACGCAGTATTTT. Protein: CASTPGGVDTQYF.

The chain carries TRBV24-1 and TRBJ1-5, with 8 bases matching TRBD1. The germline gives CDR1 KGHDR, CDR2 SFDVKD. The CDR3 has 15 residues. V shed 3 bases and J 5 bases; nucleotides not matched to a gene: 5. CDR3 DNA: TGTGCCACCAGTGATATTGGGACAGGCCATCAGCCCCAGCATTTT. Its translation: CATSDIGTGHQPQHF.

This CDR3 reads CASRETPGGADYGYTF. The DNA for the CDR3 is TGTGCCAGCCGCGAGACCCCCGGGGGCGCCGACTATGGCTACACCTTC. The V call is TRBV18, the J call TRBJ1-2, with a weak D call TRBD1 (6 bases). The CDR3 has 16 amino acids. Germline V gene sequence: CDR1 KGHSH, CDR2 LQKENI. The V end was cut by 8 bases, the J end by 3 bases, with 22 bases between.

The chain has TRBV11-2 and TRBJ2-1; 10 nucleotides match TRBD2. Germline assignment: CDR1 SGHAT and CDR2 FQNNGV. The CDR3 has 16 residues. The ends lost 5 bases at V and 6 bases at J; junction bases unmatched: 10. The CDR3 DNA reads TGTGCCAGCAGCAAGACAGCGGGGGGGTTCAGCAATGAGCAGTTCTTC. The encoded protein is CASSKTAGGFSNEQFF.

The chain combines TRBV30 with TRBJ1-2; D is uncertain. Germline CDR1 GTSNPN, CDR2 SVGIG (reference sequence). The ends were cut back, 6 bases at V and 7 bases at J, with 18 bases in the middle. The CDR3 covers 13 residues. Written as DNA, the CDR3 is TGTGCCTGTTCCCTTTACGGGGTTGGTGGCTACACCTTC. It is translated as CACSLYGVGGYTF.

CDR3 in amino acids: CASSQVGGAYNEQFF. The CDR3 DNA reads TGTGCCAGCAGCCAAGTCGGCGGGGCCTACAATGAGCAGTTCTTC. The V call is TRBV3-1 (or the pseudogene TRBV3-2), the J call TRBJ2-1, with a weak D call TRBD2 (6 bases). CDR3 size: 15 residues. Looked up from germline, CDR1 is LGHDT and CDR2 is YNNKEL (reference sequence). V lost 1 base to trimming and J lost 2 bases, with 9 bases between them.

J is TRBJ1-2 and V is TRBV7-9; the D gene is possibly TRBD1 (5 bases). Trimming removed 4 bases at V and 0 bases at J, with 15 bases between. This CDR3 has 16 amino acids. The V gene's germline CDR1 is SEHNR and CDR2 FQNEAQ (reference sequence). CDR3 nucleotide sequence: TGTGCCAGCAGCTCCCTGATACAGGACGCTAACTATGGCTACACCTTC. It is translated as CASSSLIQDANYGYTF. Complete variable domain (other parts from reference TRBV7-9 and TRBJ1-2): DTGVSQNPRHKITKRGQNVTFRCDPISEHNRLYWYRQTLGQGPEFLTYFQNEAQLEKSRLLSDRFSAERPKGSFSTLEIQRTEQGDSAMYLCASSSLIQDANYGYTFGSGTRLTVV.

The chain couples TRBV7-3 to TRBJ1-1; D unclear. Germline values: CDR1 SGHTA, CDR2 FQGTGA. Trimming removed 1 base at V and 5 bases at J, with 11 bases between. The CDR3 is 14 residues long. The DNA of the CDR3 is TGTGCCAGCAGCTTAAAGAGGGAAGGGACTGAAGCTTTCTTT. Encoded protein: CASSLKREGTEAFF.

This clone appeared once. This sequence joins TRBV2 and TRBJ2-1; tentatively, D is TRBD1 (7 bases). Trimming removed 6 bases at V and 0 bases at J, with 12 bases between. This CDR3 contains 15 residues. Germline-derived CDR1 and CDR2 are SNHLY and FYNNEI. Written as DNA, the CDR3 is TGTGCCAGCAGGGCAGGGGGGAGCTCCTACAATGAGCAGTTCTTC. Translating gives CASRAGGSSYNEQFF.

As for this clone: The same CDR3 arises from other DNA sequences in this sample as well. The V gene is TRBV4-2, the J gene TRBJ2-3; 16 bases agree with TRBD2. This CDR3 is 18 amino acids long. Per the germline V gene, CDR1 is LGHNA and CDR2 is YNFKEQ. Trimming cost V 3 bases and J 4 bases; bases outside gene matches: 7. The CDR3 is CASSQGTSGGGLADTQYF. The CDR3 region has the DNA TGTGCCAGCAGCCAGGGGACTAGCGGGGGGGGGCTCGCAGATACGCAGTATTTT.

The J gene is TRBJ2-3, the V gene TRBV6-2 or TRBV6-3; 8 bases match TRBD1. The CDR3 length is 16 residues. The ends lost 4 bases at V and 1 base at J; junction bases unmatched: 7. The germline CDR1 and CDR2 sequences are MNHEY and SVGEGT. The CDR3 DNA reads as TGTGCCAGCAGTTTGGGACAGGAGGGGGGCACAGATACGCAGTATTTT. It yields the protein CASSLGQEGGTDTQYF.

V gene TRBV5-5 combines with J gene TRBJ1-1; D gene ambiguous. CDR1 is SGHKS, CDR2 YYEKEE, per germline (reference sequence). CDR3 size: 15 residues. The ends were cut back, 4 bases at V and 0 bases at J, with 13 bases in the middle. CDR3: CASSQYSRMNTEAFF. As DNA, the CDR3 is TGTGCCAGCAGCCAGTATTCTCGCATGAACACTGAAGCTTTCTTT. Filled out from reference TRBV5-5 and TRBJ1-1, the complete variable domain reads DAGVTQSPTHLIKTRGQQVTLRCSPISGHKSVSWYQQVLGQGPQFIFQYYEKEERGRGNFPDRFSARQFPNYSSELNVNALLLGDSALYLCASSQYSRMNTEAFFGQGTRLTVV.

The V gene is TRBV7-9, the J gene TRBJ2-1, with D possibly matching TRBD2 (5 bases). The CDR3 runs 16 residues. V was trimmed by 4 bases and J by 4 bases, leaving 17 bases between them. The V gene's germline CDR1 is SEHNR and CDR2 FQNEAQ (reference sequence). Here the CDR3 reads CASSSDTGIGYNEQFF. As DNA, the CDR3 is TGTGCCAGCAGCTCTGATACGGGGATAGGATACAATGAGCAGTTCTTC.

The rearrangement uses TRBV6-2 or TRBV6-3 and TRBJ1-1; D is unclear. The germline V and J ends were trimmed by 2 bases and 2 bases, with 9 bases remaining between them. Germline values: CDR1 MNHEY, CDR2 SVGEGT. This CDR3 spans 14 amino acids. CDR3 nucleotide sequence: TGTGCCAGCAGTTACCAACGACGTAACACTGAAGCTTTCTTT. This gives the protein CASSYQRRNTEAFF.

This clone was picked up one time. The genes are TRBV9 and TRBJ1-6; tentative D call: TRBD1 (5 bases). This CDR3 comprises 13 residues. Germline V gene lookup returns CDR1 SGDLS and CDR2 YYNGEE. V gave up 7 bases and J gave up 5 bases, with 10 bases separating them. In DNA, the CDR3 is TGTGCCAGCGGAAGACAGAATAATTCACCCCTCCACTTT. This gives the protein CASGRQNNSPLHF.

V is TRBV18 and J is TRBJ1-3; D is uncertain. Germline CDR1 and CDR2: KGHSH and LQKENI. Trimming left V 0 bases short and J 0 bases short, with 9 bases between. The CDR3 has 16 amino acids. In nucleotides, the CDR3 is TGTGCCAGCTCACCACCCGGGCAGAGCTCTGGAAACACCATATATTTT. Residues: CASSPPGQSSGNTIYF.

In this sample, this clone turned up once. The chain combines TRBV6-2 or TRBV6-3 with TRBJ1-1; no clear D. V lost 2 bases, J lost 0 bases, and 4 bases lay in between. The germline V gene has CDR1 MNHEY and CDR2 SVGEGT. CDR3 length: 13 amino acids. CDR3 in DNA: TGTGCCAGCAGTTACAGGATGAACACTGAAGCTTTCTTT. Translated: CASSYRMNTEAFF.

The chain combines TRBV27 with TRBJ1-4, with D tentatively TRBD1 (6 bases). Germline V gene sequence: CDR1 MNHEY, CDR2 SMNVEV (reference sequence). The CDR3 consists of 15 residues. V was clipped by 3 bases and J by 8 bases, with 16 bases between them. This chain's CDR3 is CASSFLATTGEKLFF. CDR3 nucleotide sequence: TGTGCCAGCAGTTTTCTAGCCACCACAGGGGAAAAACTGTTTTTT.